The T cell receptor beta chain described here comes from a study of blood T cell repertoires in COVID-19. Study as a whole: COVID-19 samples from acute and convalescent phases originated in the United States, Italy and Spain. T cells, B-cell-depleted T cells, or PBMCs supplied cDNA or gDNA.

This clone was picked up one time. Seattle's enrolled individuals joined amid active infection and were then monitored longitudinally. Methods used by the authors: Amplifying reference gene primers gave estimates of nucleated cell counts. Here immunoSEQ multiplex PCR was the method, and the copy in TCRdb shows in-frame clones only, minus some. That table furnishes V, J and clone size, whereas the DNA furnished D and trimming. The repertoire holds about 88,000 clones, 90% seen once, with roughly 7% in the top ten. Germline CDR1 and CDR2: MNHEY and SVGAGI. Between the trimmed V and J ends, which lost 2 bases and 2 bases, there was a span of 4 bases. CDR3 length: 13 residues.

This sequence joins TRBV6-5 and TRBJ2-1, with unresolved D. The sequence was collected from a man between 18 and 35 years old with COVID-19, enrolled during active disease. Sequencing used peripheral blood. CDR3 DNA: TGTGCCAGCAGTTACGACACCTACAATGAGCAGTTCTTC. Protein: CASSYDTYNEQFF.